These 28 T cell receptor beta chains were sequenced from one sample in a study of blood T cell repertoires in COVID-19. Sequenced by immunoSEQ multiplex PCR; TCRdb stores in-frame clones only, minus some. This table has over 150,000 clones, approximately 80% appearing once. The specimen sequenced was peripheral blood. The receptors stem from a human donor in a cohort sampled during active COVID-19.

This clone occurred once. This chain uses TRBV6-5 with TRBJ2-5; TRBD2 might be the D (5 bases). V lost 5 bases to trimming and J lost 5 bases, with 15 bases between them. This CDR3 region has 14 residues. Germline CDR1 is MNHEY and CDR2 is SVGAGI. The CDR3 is CASSHPTDLETQYF. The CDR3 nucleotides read TGTGCCAGCAGTCACCCGACGGACTTGGAGACCCAGTACTTC.

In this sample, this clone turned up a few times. The CDR3 DNA sequence: TGTGCCAGCAGGGTTTCGGGACAAGCCTCCTACGAGCAGTACTTC. The encoded protein is CASRVSGQASYEQYF. The chain employs TRBV2 and TRBJ2-7, with D possibly matching TRBD1 (6 bases). The germline CDR1 and CDR2 sequences are SNHLY and FYNNEI. Trimming took off 6 bases at V and 0 bases at J, with 15 bases between the two ends. This CDR3 contains 15 residues.

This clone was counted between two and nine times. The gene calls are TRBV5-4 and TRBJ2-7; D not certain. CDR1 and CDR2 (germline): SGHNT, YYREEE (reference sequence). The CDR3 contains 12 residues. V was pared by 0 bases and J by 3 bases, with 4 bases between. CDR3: CASSLDGYEQYF. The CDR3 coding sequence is TGTGCCAGCAGCTTGGACGGCTACGAGCAGTACTTC.

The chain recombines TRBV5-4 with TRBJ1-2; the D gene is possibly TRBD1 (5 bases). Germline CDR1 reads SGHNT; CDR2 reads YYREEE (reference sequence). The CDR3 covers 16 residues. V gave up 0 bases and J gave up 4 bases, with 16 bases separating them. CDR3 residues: CASSLADGAEIYGYTF. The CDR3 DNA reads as TGTGCCAGCAGCTTGGCGGATGGGGCAGAGATCTATGGCTACACCTTC.

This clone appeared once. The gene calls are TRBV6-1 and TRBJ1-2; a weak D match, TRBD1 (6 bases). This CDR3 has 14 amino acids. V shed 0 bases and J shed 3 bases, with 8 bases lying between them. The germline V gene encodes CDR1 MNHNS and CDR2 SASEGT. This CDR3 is CASSEADSYYGYTF. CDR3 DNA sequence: TGTGCCAGCAGTGAAGCGGACAGTTACTATGGCTACACCTTC.

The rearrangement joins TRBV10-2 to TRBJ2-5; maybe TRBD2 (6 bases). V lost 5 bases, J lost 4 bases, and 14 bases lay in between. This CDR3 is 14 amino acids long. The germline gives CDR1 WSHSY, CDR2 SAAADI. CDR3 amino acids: CASSPGTAVETQYF. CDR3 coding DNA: TGCGCCAGCAGTCCCGGGACTGCCGTAGAGACCCAGTACTTC.

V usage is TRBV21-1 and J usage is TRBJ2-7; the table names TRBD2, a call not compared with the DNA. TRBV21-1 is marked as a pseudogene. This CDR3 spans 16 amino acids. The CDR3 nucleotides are TGTGCCAGCAGTCGAAAAAGCGGGGGAGCCTCCTACGAGCAGTACTTC. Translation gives CASSRKSGGASYEQYF.

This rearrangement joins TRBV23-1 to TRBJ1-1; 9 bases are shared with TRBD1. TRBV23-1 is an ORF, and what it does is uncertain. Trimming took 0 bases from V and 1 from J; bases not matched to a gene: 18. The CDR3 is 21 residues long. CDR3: CASSQSSRDREPWGWNTEAFF. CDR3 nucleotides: TGCGCCAGCAGTCAATCGTCCCGGGACAGGGAGCCTTGGGGTTGGAACACTGAAGCTTTCTTT.

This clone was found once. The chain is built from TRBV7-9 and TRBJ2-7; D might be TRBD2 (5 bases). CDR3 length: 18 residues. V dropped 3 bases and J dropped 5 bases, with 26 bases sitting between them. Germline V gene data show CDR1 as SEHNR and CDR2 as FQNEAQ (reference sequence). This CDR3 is CASSFTGLPGDIYDEQYF. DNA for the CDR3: TGTGCCAGCAGCTTCACCGGACTCCCTGGGGATATTTACGACGAGCAGTACTTC.

The DNA of the CDR3 is TGTGCCAGCAATTTTAATCAGGGGTTTAGCAATCAGCCCCAGCATTTT. Its protein product is CASNFNQGFSNQPQHF. This sequence joins TRBV19 and TRBJ1-5; TRBD1 is a possible D gene (6 bases). The germline V gene has CDR1 LNHDA and CDR2 SQIVND (reference sequence). V was pared by 9 bases and J by 0 bases, with 18 bases between. The CDR3 consists of 16 residues.

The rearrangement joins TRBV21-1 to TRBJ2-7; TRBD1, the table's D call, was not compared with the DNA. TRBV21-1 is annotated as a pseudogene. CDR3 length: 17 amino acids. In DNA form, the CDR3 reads TGTGCCAGCAGCGCCCCTTCCGGGACAGGCGACACCTACGAGCAGTACTTC. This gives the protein CASSAPSGTGDTYEQYF.

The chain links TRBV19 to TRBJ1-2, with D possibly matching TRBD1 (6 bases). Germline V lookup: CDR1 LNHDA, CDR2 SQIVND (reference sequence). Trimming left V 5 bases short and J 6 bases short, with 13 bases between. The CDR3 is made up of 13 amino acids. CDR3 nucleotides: TGTGCCAGTAGTCCAACAGGGAGCCATGGCTACACCTTC. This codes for CASSPTGSHGYTF.

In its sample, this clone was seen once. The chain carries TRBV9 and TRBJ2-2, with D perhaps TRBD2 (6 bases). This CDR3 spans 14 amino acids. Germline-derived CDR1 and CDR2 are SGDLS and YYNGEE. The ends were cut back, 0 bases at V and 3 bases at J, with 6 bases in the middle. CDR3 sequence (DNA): TGTGCCAGCAGCGTAGGGGAGGACACCGGGGAGCTGTTTTTT. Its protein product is CASSVGEDTGELFF.

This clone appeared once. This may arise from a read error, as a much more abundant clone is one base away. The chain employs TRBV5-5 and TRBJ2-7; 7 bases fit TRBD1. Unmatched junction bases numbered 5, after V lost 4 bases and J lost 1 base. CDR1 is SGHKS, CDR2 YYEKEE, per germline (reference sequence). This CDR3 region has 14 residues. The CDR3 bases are TGTGCCAGCAGCCCCCGACAGGGATCCTACGAGCAGTACTTC. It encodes CASSPRQGSYEQYF.

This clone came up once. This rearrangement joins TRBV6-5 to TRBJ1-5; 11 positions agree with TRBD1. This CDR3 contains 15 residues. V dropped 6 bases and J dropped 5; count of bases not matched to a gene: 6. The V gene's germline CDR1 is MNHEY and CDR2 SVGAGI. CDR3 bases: TGTGCCAGCAGCCCGGGACAGGGGGTCCATCAGCCCCAGCATTTT. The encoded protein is CASSPGQGVHQPQHF.

The DNA for the CDR3 is TGTGCCAGCAGTCCACCCCCTAGGGGCGGGGGGGCGCACGAGCAGTACTTC. As protein: CASSPPPRGGGAHEQYF. This chain links TRBV6-6 with TRBJ2-7; 9 bases are shared with TRBD2. V was clipped by 5 bases and J by 5 bases; unmatched bases: 16. The CDR3 consists of 17 residues. Germline CDR1 MNHNY, CDR2 SVGAGI (reference sequence).

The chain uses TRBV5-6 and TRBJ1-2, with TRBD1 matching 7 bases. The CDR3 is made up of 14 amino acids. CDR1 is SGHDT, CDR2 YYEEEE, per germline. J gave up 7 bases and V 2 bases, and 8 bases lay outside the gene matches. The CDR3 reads CASSFIRTGGGYTF. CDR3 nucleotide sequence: TGTGCCAGCAGCTTTATTCGGACAGGAGGTGGCTACACCTTC.

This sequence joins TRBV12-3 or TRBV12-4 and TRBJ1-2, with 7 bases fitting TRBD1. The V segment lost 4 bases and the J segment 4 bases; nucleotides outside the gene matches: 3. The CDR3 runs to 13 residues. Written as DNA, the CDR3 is TGTGCCAGCAGTTGGGACAGTAGCTATGGCTACACCTTC. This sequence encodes CASSWDSSYGYTF.

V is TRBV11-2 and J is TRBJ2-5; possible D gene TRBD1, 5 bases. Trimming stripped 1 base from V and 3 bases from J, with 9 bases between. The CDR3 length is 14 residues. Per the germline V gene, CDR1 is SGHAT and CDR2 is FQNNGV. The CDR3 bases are TGTGCCAGCAGCTTAGCGGCAGGGAAAGAGACCCAGTACTTC. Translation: CASSLAAGKETQYF.

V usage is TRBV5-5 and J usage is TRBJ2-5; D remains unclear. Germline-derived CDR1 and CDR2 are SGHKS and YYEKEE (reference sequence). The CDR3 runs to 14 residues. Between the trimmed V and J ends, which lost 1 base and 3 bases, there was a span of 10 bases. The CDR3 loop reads CASSLTLLEETQYF. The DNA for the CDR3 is TGTGCCAGCAGCTTGACACTACTCGAAGAGACCCAGTACTTC.

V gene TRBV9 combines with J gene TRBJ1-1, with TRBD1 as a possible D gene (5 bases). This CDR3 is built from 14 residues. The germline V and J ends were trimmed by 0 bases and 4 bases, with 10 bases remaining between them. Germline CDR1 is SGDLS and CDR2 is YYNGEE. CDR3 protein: CASSVAEGRTEAFF. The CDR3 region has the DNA TGTGCCAGCAGCGTAGCGGAGGGGCGCACTGAAGCTTTCTTT.

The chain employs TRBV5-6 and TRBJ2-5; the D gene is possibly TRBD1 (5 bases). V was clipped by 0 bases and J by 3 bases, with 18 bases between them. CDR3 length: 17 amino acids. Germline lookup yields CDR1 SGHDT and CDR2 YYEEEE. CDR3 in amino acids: CASSLAGQLAFKETQYF. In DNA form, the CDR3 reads TGTGCCAGCAGCTTGGCAGGGCAGTTGGCCTTCAAAGAGACCCAGTACTTC.

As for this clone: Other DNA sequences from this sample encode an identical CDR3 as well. The CDR3 protein is CASSPRTGSPYEQYF. The CDR3 DNA follows: TGTGCCAGCTCACCCCGGACAGGGTCACCCTACGAGCAGTACTTC. This chain joins TRBV18 and TRBJ2-7; TRBD1 matches 8 bases. The CDR3 sequence is 15 residues long. The J segment lost 2 bases and the V segment lost 3 bases, leaving 6 bases of the junction unmatched. CDR1 KGHSH and CDR2 LQKENI come from the germline V gene.

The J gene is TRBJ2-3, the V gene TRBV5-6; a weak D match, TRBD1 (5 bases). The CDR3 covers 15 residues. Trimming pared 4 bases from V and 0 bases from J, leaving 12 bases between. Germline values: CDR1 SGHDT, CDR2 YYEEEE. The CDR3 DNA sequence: TGTGCCAGCAGCCCCTGGGGCGGAAGCACAGATACGCAGTATTTT. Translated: CASSPWGGSTDTQYF. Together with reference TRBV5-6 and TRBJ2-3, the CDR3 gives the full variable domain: DAGVTQSPTHLIKTRGQQVTLRCSPKSGHDTVSWYQQALGQGPQFIFQYYEEEERQRGNFPDRFSGHQFPNYSSELNVNALLLGDSALYLCASSPWGGSTDTQYFGPGTRLTVL.

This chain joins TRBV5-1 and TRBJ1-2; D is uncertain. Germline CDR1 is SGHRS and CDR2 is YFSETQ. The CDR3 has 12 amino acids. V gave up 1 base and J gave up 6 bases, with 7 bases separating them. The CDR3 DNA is TGCGCCAGCAGCTTGTCCGGGGATGGCTACACCTTC. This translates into CASSLSGDGYTF.

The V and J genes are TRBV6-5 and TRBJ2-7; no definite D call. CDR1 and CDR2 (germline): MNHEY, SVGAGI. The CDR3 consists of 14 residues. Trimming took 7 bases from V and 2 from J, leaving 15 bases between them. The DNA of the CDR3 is TGTGCCAGCACCCCTGGGCAGCCGCCCTACGAGCAGTACTTC. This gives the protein CASTPGQPPYEQYF.

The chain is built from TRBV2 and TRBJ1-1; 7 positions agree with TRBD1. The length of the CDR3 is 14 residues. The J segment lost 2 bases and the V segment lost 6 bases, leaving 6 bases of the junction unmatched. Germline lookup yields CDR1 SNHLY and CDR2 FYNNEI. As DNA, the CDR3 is TGTGCCAGCAGCTCGGGACAGACAAACACTGAAGCTTTCTTT. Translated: CASSSGQTNTEAFF.

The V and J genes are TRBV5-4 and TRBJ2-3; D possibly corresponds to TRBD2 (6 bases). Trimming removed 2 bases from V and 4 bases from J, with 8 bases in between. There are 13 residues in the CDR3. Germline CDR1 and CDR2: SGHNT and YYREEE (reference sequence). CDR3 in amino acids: CASSFGGPDTQYF. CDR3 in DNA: TGTGCCAGCAGCTTTGGAGGGCCAGATACGCAGTATTTT.